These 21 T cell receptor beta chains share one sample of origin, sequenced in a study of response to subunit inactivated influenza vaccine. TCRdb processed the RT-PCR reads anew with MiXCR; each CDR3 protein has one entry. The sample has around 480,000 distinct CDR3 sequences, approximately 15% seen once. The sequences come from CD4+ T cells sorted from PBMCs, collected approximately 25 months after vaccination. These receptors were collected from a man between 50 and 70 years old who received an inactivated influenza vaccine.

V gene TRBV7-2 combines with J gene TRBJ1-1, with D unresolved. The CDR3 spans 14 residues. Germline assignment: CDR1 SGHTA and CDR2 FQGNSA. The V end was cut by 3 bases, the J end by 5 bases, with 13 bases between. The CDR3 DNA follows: TGTGCCAGCAGCTTTGGTGGCAAAGCGACTGAAGCTTTCTTT. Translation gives CASSFGGKATEAFF. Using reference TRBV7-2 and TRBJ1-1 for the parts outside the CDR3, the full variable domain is GAGVSQSPSNKVTEKGKDVELRCDPISGHTALYWYRQSLGQGLEFLIYFQGNSAPDKSGLPSDRFSAERTGGSVSTLTIQRTQQEDSAVYLCASSFGGKATEAFFGQGTRLTVV.

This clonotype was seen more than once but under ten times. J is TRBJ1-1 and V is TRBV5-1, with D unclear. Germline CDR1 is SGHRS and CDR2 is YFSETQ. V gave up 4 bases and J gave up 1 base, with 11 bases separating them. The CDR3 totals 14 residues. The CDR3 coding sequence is TGCGCCAGCAGCCCTGGTGGAGCGAACACTGAAGCTTTCTTT. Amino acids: CASSPGGANTEAFF. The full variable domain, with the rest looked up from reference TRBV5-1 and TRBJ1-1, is KAGVTQTPRYLIKTRGQQVTLSCSPISGHRSVSWYQQTPGQGLQFLFEYFSETQRNKGNFPGRFSGRQFSNSRSEMNVSTLELGDSALYLCASSPGGANTEAFFGQGTRLTVV.

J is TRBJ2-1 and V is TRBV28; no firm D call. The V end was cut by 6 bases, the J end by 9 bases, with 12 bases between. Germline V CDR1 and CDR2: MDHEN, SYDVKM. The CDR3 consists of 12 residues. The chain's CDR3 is CASRGRWGEQFF. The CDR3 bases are TGTGCCAGCAGGGGAAGATGGGGTGAGCAGTTCTTC.

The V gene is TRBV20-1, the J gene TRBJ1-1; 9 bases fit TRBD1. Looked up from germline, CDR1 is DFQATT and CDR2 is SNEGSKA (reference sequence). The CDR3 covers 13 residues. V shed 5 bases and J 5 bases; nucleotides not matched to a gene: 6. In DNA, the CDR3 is TGCAGTGCTGGACAGGGGCCGGGGACTGAAGCTTTCTTT. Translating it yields CSAGQGPGTEAFF.

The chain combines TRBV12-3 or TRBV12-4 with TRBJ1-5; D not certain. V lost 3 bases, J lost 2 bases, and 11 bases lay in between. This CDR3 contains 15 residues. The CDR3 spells CASSFGFGGNQPQHF. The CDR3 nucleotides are TGTGCCAGCAGTTTCGGGTTCGGGGGCAATCAGCCCCAGCATTTT.

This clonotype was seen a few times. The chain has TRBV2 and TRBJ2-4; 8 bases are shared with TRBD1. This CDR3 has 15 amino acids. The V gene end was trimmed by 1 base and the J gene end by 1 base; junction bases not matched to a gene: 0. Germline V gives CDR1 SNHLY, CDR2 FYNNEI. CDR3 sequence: CASSEGQGAKNIQYF. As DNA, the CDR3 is TGTGCCAGCAGTGAAGGACAGGGGGCCAAAAACATTCAGTACTTC.

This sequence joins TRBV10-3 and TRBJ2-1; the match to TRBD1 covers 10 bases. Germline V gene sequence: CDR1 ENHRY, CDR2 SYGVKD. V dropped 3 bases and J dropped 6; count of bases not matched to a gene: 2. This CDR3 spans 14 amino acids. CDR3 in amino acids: CAISERTGGNEQFF. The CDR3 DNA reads TGTGCCATCAGTGAAAGGACAGGGGGCAATGAGCAGTTCTTC.

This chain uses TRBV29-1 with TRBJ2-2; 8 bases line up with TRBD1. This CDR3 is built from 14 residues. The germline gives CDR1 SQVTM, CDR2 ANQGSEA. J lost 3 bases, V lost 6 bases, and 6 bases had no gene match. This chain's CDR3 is CSVRTGSDTGELFF. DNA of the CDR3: TGCAGCGTAAGGACAGGGTCGGACACCGGGGAGCTGTTTTTT.

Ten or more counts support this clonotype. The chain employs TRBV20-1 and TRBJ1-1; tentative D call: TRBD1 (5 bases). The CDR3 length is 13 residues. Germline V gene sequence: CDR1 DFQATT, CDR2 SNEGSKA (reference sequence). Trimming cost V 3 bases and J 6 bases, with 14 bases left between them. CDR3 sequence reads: CSARVGGGAEAFF. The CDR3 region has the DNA TGCAGTGCTAGGGTCGGTGGGGGAGCTGAAGCTTTCTTT.

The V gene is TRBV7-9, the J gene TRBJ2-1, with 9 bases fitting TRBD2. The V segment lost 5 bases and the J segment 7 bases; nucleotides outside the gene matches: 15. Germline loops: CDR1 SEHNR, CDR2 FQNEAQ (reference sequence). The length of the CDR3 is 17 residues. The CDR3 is CASSDSLSGSVFNEQFF. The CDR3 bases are TGTGCCAGCAGCGATTCCCTTAGCGGGAGTGTATTTAATGAGCAGTTCTTC.

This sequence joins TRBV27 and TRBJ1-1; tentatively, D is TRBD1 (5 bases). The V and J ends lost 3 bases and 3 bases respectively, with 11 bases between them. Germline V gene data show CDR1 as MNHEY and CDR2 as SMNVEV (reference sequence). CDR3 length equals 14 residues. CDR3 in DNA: TGTGCCAGCAGTTTGGGGCGCGGGGACACTGAAGCTTTCTTT. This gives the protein CASSLGRGDTEAFF.

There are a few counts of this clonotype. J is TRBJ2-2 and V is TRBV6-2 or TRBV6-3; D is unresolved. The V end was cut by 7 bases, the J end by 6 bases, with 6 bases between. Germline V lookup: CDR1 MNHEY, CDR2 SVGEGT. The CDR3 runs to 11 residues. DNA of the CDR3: TGTGCCAGCACCAAGGCCGGGGAGCTGTTTTTT. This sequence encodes CASTKAGELFF.

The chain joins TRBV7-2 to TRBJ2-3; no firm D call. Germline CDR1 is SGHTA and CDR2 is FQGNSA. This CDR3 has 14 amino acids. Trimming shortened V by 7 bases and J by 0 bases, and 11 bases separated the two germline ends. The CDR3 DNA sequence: TGTGCCAGCACCCAATACTCTAGCACAGATACGCAGTATTTT. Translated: CASTQYSSTDTQYF. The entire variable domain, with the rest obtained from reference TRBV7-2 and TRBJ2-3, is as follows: GAGVSQSPSNKVTEKGKDVELRCDPISGHTALYWYRQSLGQGLEFLIYFQGNSAPDKSGLPSDRFSAERTGGSVSTLTIQRTQQEDSAVYLCASTQYSSTDTQYFGPGTRLTVL.

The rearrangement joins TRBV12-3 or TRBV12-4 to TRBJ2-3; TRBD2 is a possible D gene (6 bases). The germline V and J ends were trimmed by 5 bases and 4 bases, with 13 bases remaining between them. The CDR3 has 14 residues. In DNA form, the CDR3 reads TGTGCCAGCAGTCCGAGGAGCGGGTCAGATACGCAGTATTTT. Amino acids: CASSPRSGSDTQYF.

In DNA, the CDR3 is TGCAGTGCTATCGTGGGGGCAGGGGGGTCACAGCCCCAGCATTTT. Translating gives CSAIVGAGGSQPQHF. The rearrangement joins TRBV20-1 to TRBJ1-5, with 7 bases aligning to TRBD1. V trimming: 4 bases; J trimming: 7 bases; junction bases outside the gene matches: 13. Germline V gene data show CDR1 as DFQATT and CDR2 as SNEGSKA (reference sequence). This CDR3 spans 15 amino acids.

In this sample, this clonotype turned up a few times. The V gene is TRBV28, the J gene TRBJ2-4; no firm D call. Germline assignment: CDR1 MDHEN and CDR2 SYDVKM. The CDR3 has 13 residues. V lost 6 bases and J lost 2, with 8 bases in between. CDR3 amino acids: CASSWGTKNIQYF. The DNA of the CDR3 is TGTGCCAGCAGCTGGGGAACCAAAAACATTCAGTACTTC.

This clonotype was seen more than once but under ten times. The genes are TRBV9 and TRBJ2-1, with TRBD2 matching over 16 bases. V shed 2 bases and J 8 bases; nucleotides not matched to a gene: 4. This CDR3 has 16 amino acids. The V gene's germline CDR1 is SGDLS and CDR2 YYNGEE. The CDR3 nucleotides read TGTGCCAGCAGCGTCTCCGGGACTAGCGGGAGGGATGAGCAGTTCTTC. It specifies CASSVSGTSGRDEQFF.

The CDR3, as DNA: TGCAGTGCTAGAGATATAAGAACCTACGAGCAGTACTTC. As protein: CSARDIRTYEQYF. The rearrangement uses TRBV20-1 and TRBJ2-7; D gene ambiguous. The length of the CDR3 is 13 residues. Per the germline V gene, CDR1 is DFQATT and CDR2 is SNEGSKA (reference sequence). V lost 0 bases and J 2 bases, leaving 8 bases between the germline ends.

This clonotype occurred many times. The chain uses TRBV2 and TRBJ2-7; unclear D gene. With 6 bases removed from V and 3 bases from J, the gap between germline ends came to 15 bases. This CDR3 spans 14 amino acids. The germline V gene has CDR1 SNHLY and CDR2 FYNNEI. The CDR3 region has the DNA TGTGCCAGCAGACGGAGTGGGCTGCTCTACGAGCAGTACTTC. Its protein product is CASRRSGLLYEQYF.

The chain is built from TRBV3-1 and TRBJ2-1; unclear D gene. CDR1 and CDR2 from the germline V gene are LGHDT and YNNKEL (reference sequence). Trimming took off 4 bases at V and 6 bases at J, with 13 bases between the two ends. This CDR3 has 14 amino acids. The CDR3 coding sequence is TGTGCCAGCAGCCGAAATAGACTGAGCAATGAGCAGTTCTTC. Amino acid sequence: CASSRNRLSNEQFF.

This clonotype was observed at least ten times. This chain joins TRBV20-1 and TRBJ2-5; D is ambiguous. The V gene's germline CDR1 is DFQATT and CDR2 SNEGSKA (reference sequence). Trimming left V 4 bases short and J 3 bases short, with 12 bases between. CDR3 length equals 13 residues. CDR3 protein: CSATRTAKETQYF. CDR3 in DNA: TGCAGTGCTACCCGGACCGCTAAAGAGACCCAGTACTTC.